These 12 T cell receptor beta chains were sequenced from one sample in a study of blood T cell repertoires in COVID-19. The repertoire was sequenced with immunoSEQ multiplex PCR; TCRdb's copy has only in-frame clones and lacks some. The table shows some 250,000 clones, with 65% to 90% occurring only once. The sequenced sample consisted of peripheral blood. Receptors were obtained from a man younger than 40 with active or convalescent COVID-19.

The chain is built from TRBV3-1 (or the pseudogene TRBV3-2) and TRBJ1-4; unclear D gene. Germline CDR1 is LGHDT and CDR2 is YNNKEL (reference sequence). CDR3 size: 13 residues. Trimming pared 1 base from V and 15 bases from J, leaving 15 bases between. The CDR3 region is CASSQVGRRMVFF. The CDR3 region has the DNA TGTGCCAGCAGCCAAGTAGGCAGGCGCATGGTGTTTTTT.

The chain couples TRBV7-9 to TRBJ2-7, with 8 bases aligning to TRBD1. CDR1 SEHNR and CDR2 FQNEAQ come from the germline V gene (reference sequence). This CDR3 is 15 amino acids long. Trimming at V came to 5 bases and at J to 2 bases, leaving 8 bases not matched to a gene. The CDR3 spells CASSIDRGTTYEQYF. CDR3 nucleotides: TGTGCCAGCAGCATCGACAGGGGCACTACCTACGAGCAGTACTTC.

This chain's CDR3 is CASSSAAGGNTDTQYF. The CDR3 nucleotides read TGCGCCAGCAGCTCGGCGGCGGGGGGCAACACAGATACGCAGTATTTT. V gene TRBV5-1 combines with J gene TRBJ2-3, with 8 bases matching TRBD2. Germline lookup yields CDR1 SGHRS and CDR2 YFSETQ. Trimming at V came to 3 bases and at J to 2 bases, leaving 8 bases not matched to a gene. This CDR3 has 16 residues.

The rearrangement joins TRBV30 to TRBJ2-7; possible D gene TRBD1, 6 bases. This CDR3 is 13 amino acids long. Germline V lookup: CDR1 GTSNPN, CDR2 SVGIG (reference sequence). V gave up 2 bases and J gave up 4 bases, with 12 bases separating them. CDR3 sequence: CAWSTGKRYEQYF. The CDR3, as DNA: TGTGCCTGGAGTACAGGGAAAAGGTACGAGCAGTACTTC.

The V call is TRBV5-1, the J call TRBJ2-7, with D perhaps TRBD2 (5 bases). CDR1 is SGHRS, CDR2 YFSETQ, per germline. CDR3 length equals 13 residues. V was shortened by 4 bases and J by 3 bases, with 11 bases between the two germline ends. The CDR3 DNA sequence: TGCGCCAGCAGCATAGGCCGGGGCTACGAGCAGTACTTC. Protein sequence: CASSIGRGYEQYF.

The chain employs TRBV4-1 and TRBJ1-4, with 7 bases aligning to TRBD1. After removal of 3 bases from V and 3 bases from J, the junction contained 7 bases not matched to a gene. Germline CDR1 MGHRA, CDR2 YSYEKL. This CDR3 is built from 16 residues. The CDR3 DNA follows: TGCGCCAGCAGCCAGGCCCCGGGACAGTCTAATGAAAAACTGTTTTTT. Its protein is CASSQAPGQSNEKLFF.

This chain joins TRBV6-5 and TRBJ1-2, with a possible D match to TRBD1 (6 bases). This CDR3 comprises 15 residues. CDR1 is MNHEY, CDR2 SVGAGI, per germline. V lost 6 bases and J 8 bases, leaving 22 bases between the germline ends. The CDR3 loop reads CASRSQGGRGGGYTF. DNA of the CDR3: TGTGCCAGCAGATCCCAAGGGGGACGGGGCGGCGGCTACACCTTC.

This rearrangement joins TRBV29-1 to TRBJ2-1, with D hard to call. Trimming cost V 3 bases and J 4 bases, with 13 bases left between them. The CDR3 is made up of 14 amino acids. Germline lookup yields CDR1 SQVTM and CDR2 ANQGSEA. The CDR3 loop is CSVDEQRIYNEQFF. The CDR3 DNA reads TGCAGCGTTGATGAACAGAGAATATACAATGAGCAGTTCTTC.

This clone was seen only once. The chain is built from TRBV27 and TRBJ2-1; no firm D call. CDR1 MNHEY and CDR2 SMNVEV come from the germline V gene (reference sequence). CDR3 length equals 15 residues. The V end was cut by 6 bases, the J end by 4 bases, with 16 bases between. The CDR3 DNA reads TGTGCCAGCAGCCGATTGGTGGCAGATTACAATGAGCAGTTCTTC. Translation: CASSRLVADYNEQFF.

V and J are TRBV14 and TRBJ2-5; D is ambiguous. V lost 5 bases to trimming and J lost 0 bases, with 7 bases between them. The CDR3 extends over 13 amino acids. Germline CDR1 and CDR2: SGHDN and FVKESK. The DNA for the CDR3 is TGTGCCAGCAGCGCTAGGAACCAAGAGACCCAGTACTTC. This codes for CASSARNQETQYF.

The rearrangement links TRBV18 to TRBJ2-1; 7 bases match TRBD2. Per germline, CDR1 KGHSH and CDR2 LQKENI. The trim removed 3 bases at V and 6 bases at J, leaving 5 bases unmatched. The length of the CDR3 is 14 residues. CDR3 sequence reads: CASSPSGEINEQFF. The CDR3 coding sequence is TGTGCCAGCTCACCGAGCGGGGAGATCAATGAGCAGTTCTTC.

The chain has TRBV13 and TRBJ1-1; D gene unclear. Trimming stripped 2 bases from V and 4 bases from J, with 8 bases between. This CDR3 has 13 residues. Germline CDR1 PRHDT, CDR2 FYEKMQ (reference sequence). The CDR3 sequence is CASSLRVGTEAFF. The CDR3 bases are TGTGCCAGCAGCTTACGGGTGGGCACTGAAGCTTTCTTT.